Below are 14 T cell receptor beta chains sequenced from a single sample in a study of blood T cell repertoires in COVID-19. Repertoires were generated with immunoSEQ multiplex PCR, while TCRdb's copy carries only in-frame clones and drops some. Of about 230,000 clones listed, approximately 90% are singletons. The sample was PBMCs or T cells enriched from blood (not recorded which). The receptors were sampled from a woman aged 40-49 years with acute COVID-19.

The CDR3 DNA is TGTGCCAGCAGCTTACGACTAGCGGCTTACAATGAGCAGTTCTTC. It is translated as CASSLRLAAYNEQFF. V is TRBV11-3 and J is TRBJ2-1; TRBD2 agrees at 9 bases. The germline gives CDR1 SGHNT, CDR2 YENEEA. V lost 2 bases, J lost 4 bases, and 3 bases stayed unmatched. This CDR3 region has 15 residues.

On this clone: Other DNA sequences from this sample encode an identical CDR3 as well. The chain recombines TRBV18 with TRBJ1-5, with D possibly matching TRBD1 (5 bases). Trimming stripped 6 bases from V and 6 bases from J, with 12 bases between. Germline CDR1 and CDR2: KGHSH and LQKENI. The CDR3 is 13 residues long. CDR3 bases: TGTGCCAGCTCCCTAGAGCAGGGTCAGCCCCAGCATTTT. It translates to CASSLEQGQPQHF.

This clone has only one observation. This CDR3 is also generated by other DNA sequences in the sample. The chain employs TRBV5-1 and TRBJ2-1; TRBD2 agrees at 7 bases. Germline V gene lookup returns CDR1 SGHRS and CDR2 YFSETQ. This CDR3 has 15 residues. The junction had 5 bases not matched to a gene; V was cut back by 5 bases and J by 0 bases. DNA of the CDR3: TGCGCCAGCAGTCTAGCGGCGAGCTCCTACAATGAGCAGTTCTTC. Residues: CASSLAASSYNEQFF.

The V gene is TRBV24-1, the J gene TRBJ2-1; 10 positions match TRBD2. The germline V gene has CDR1 KGHDR and CDR2 SFDVKD. Trimming removed 3 bases from V and 5 bases from J; junction bases left unmatched: 3. This CDR3 has 15 amino acids. The CDR3: CATSDTSGRDNEQFF. In DNA, the CDR3 is TGTGCCACCAGTGATACCAGCGGGAGGGACAATGAGCAGTTCTTC.

In this sample, this clone turned up a few times. The chain is built from TRBV14 and TRBJ2-5; a weak D match, TRBD1 (6 bases). Germline V CDR1 and CDR2: SGHDN, FVKESK. Between the trimmed V and J ends, which lost 0 bases and 5 bases, there was a span of 16 bases. The CDR3 spans 16 residues. The CDR3 loop is CASSQDRLIQGETQYF. CDR3 nucleotides: TGTGCCAGCAGCCAAGATCGGCTAATCCAGGGGGAGACCCAGTACTTC.

This clone was counted a single time. The chain has TRBV3-1 (or the pseudogene TRBV3-2) and TRBJ1-1; D possibly corresponds to TRBD1 (6 bases). The CDR3 has 14 residues. CDR1 is LGHDT and CDR2 is YNNKEL in the germline V gene (reference sequence). V was pared by 3 bases and J by 1 base, with 9 bases between. Here the CDR3 reads CASSQQQGNTEAFF. The CDR3 DNA sequence: TGTGCCAGCAGCCAGCAACAGGGGAACACTGAAGCTTTCTTT.

This chain connects TRBV5-1 to TRBJ1-1; TRBD1 matches 11 bases. The germline V gene has CDR1 SGHRS and CDR2 YFSETQ. V was clipped by 7 bases and J by 1 base; unmatched bases: 6. This CDR3 has 15 residues. CDR3 residues: CASEGTGGGNTEAFF. The CDR3 bases are TGCGCCAGCGAGGGGACAGGGGGAGGGAACACTGAAGCTTTCTTT.

This rearrangement joins TRBV5-1 to TRBJ1-1; no firm D call. The CDR3 extends over 14 amino acids. Germline CDR1 is SGHRS and CDR2 is YFSETQ. The V gene lost 4 bases and the J gene lost 1 base, with 11 bases spanning the gap. The CDR3 here is CASSMIEGNTEAFF. Here the CDR3 DNA reads TGCGCCAGCAGCATGATAGAGGGGAACACTGAAGCTTTCTTT.

The rearrangement joins TRBV30 to TRBJ1-2; a weak D match, TRBD1 (5 bases). The CDR3 is 12 residues long. CDR1 is GTSNPN, CDR2 SVGIG, per germline (reference sequence). Trimming pared 4 bases from V and 4 bases from J, leaving 10 bases between. CDR3 sequence reads: CAWTGGTYGYTF. CDR3 coding DNA: TGTGCCTGGACGGGGGGGACCTATGGCTACACCTTC.

This clone was observed a handful of times. As DNA, the CDR3 is TGTGCCAGCAACCGAGGACAGCTCACAGATACGCAGTATTTT. It specifies CASNRGQLTDTQYF. The genes are TRBV7-9 and TRBJ2-3; D might be TRBD1 (6 bases). CDR3 size: 14 residues. In germline, CDR1 is SEHNR, CDR2 FQNEAQ (reference sequence). V dropped 7 bases and J dropped 2 bases, with 13 bases sitting between them.

The table lists this clone with a count of one. The chain carries TRBV11-2 and TRBJ1-2; tentative D call: TRBD1 (6 bases). Germline values: CDR1 SGHAT, CDR2 FQNNGV. V shed 4 bases and J shed 6 bases, with 12 bases lying between them. The CDR3 has 13 residues. CDR3 nucleotides: TGTGCCAGCAGCTCTTGGACAGCTAATGGCTACACCTTC. Amino acid sequence: CASSSWTANGYTF.

This clone was seen a handful of times. J is TRBJ2-1 and V is TRBV3-1 (or the pseudogene TRBV3-2), with 9 bases matching TRBD2. Germline CDR1 is LGHDT and CDR2 is YNNKEL (reference sequence). V trimming: 4 bases; J trimming: 12 bases; junction bases outside the gene matches: 10. CDR3 length: 14 residues. As DNA, the CDR3 is TGTGCCAGCAGCCCCGGGGGTAGCGGGGGTCGGCAGTTCTTC. Residues: CASSPGGSGGRQFF.

This chain uses TRBV7-9 with TRBJ2-3; 12 positions agree with TRBD2. Germline CDR1 is SEHNR and CDR2 is FQNEAQ (reference sequence). The CDR3 covers 16 residues. Trimming removed 5 bases from V and 5 bases from J; junction bases left unmatched: 8. The CDR3: CASSPVGTSGLDTQYF. The CDR3 nucleotides are TGTGCCAGCAGCCCTGTCGGGACTAGCGGGCTAGATACGCAGTATTTT. Looking up the rest from reference TRBV7-9 and TRBJ2-3 gives the full variable domain: DTGVSQNPRHKITKRGQNVTFRCDPISEHNRLYWYRQTLGQGPEFLTYFQNEAQLEKSRLLSDRFSAERPKGSFSTLEIQRTEQGDSAMYLCASSPVGTSGLDTQYFGPGTRLTVL.

The rearrangement links TRBV18 to TRBJ2-7; 8 nucleotides line up with TRBD1. The CDR3 is made up of 13 amino acids. CDR1 and CDR2 from the germline V gene are KGHSH and LQKENI. V dropped 3 bases and J dropped 5; count of bases not matched to a gene: 3. CDR3 loop: CASSPTTGDEQYF. In DNA, the CDR3 is TGTGCCAGCTCACCGACGACAGGGGACGAGCAGTACTTC.